This T cell receptor (beta chain) was recovered during a study of response to subunit inactivated influenza vaccine. Study-wide results and limits: Seasonal influenza vaccination, on each occasion, was suggested by the authors to recruit few new T cells.

The CDR3 loop spans 14 amino acids. Germline values: CDR1 GTSNPN, CDR2 SVGIG (reference sequence). V dropped 7 bases and J dropped 4; count of bases not matched to a gene: 12. This clonotype was seen only once. Its specificity is unknown. TCRdb re-analysed the RT-PCR reads in MiXCR, keeping a single row per CDR3 protein. The data show about 700,000 distinct CDR3 sequences, 14% seen once. The sequence came from a man over 45 who received an inactivated influenza vaccine. Source: PBMCs from blood, taken 14 to 15 days before vaccination. The rearrangement uses TRBV30 and TRBJ2-5, with 7 nucleotides matching TRBD2. CDR3 amino acids: CAFRPAGRGETQYF. Written as DNA, the CDR3 is TGTGCCTTTCGCCCAGCGGGACGCGGAGAGACCCAGTACTTC.